The T cell receptor (beta chain) described here comes from a study of CD8+ T cells in alopecia areata. CDR1 and CDR2 from the germline V gene are SEHNR and FQNEAQ (reference sequence). The germline V and J ends were trimmed by 1 base and 4 bases, with 10 bases remaining between them. This CDR3 spans 14 amino acids. This clone was seen just once. Sequencing used cDNA as its template, made by extracting RNA and reverse transcribing it. This table comes from immunoSEQ multiplex PCR, and its TCRdb copy is limited to in-frame clones, with some not included. The data show around 69,000 clones, approximately 60% seen once.

This specimen was CD8+ T cells sorted from blood, taken at week 0. The chain links TRBV7-9 to TRBJ1-2, with D uncertain. The clonotype originates from a human donor with alopecia areata. The CDR3 DNA reads TGTGCCAGCAGCTTAGAAGGAAAACTCTATGGCTACACCTTC. This encodes CASSLEGKLYGYTF.